This T cell receptor beta chain was captured by sequencing in a study of blood T cell repertoires in COVID-19. At the level of the study: Sample material is recorded as cDNA or gDNA derived from T cells, B-cell-depleted T cells, or PBMCs.

Here immunoSEQ multiplex PCR was the method, and the copy in TCRdb shows in-frame clones only, minus some. The table lists around 200,000 clones, roughly 75% of them singletons. The length of the CDR3 is 16 residues. The junction had 8 bases not matched to a gene; V was cut back by 3 bases and J by 0 bases. Germline loops: CDR1 DFQATT, CDR2 SNEGSKA (reference sequence). In its sample, this clone was seen once. The V call is TRBV20-1, the J call TRBJ2-7; 10 bases match TRBD2. This TCR derives from a woman in her sixties or seventies with acute or convalescent COVID-19. The sequencing input was peripheral blood. Written as DNA, the CDR3 is TGCAGTGCTAGTCCCACGACTAGCGGGTTCTCCTACGAGCAGTACTTC. Amino acid sequence: CSASPTTSGFSYEQYF.